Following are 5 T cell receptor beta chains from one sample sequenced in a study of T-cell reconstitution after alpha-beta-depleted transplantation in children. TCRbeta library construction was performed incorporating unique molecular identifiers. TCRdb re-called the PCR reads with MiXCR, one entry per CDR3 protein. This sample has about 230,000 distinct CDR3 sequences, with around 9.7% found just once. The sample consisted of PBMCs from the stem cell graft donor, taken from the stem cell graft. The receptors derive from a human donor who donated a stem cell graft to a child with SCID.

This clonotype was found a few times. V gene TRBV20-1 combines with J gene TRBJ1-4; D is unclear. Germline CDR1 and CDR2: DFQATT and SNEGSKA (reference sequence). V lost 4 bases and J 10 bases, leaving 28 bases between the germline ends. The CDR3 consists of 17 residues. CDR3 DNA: TGCAGTGCTACCATGAAACCTACAGTGCGGGCCTATGGAAAACTGTTTTTT. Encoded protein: CSATMKPTVRAYGKLFF.

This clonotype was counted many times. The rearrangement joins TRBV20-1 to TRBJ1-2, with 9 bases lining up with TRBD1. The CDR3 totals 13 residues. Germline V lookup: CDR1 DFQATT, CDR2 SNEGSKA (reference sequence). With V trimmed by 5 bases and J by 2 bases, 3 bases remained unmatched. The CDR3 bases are TGCAGTGCTTACAGGGGGCGCAACTATGGCTACACCTTC. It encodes CSAYRGRNYGYTF.

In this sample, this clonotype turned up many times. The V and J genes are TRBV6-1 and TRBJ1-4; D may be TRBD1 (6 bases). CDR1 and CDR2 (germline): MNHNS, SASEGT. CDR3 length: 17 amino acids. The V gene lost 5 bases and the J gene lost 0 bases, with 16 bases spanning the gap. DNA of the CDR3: TGTGCCAGCAGTCCTGGGCGGGGGCTTACAACTAATGAAAAACTGTTTTTT. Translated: CASSPGRGLTTNEKLFF.

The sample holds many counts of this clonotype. The DNA for the CDR3 is TGTGCCAGCCACGACAGGGGCTCCTATAATTCACCCCTCCACTTT. Residues: CASHDRGSYNSPLHF. J is TRBJ1-6 and V is TRBV5-6, with TRBD1 matching 8 bases. The CDR3 has 15 amino acids. The germline V gene encodes CDR1 SGHDT and CDR2 YYEEEE. The junction had 3 bases not matched to a gene; V was cut back by 7 bases and J by 0 bases.

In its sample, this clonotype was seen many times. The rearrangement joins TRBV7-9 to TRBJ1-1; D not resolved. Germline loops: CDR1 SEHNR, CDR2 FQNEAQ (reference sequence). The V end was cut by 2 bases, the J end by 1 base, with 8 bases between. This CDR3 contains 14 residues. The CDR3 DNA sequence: TGTGCCAGCAGCTTACCCGGCCGGAACACTGAAGCTTTCTTT. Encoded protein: CASSLPGRNTEAFF.